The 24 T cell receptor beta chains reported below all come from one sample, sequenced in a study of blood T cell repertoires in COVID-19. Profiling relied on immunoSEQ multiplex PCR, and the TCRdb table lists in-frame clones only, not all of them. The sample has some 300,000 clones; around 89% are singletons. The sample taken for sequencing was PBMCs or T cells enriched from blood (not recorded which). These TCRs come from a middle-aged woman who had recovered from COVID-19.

The CDR3 sequence is CASSPQGLKNSPLHF. DNA of the CDR3: TGTGCCAGCAGCCCACAGGGACTAAAGAATTCACCCCTCCACTTT. The rearrangement uses TRBV6-2 or TRBV6-3 and TRBJ1-6; a possible D gene is TRBD1 (6 bases). V shed 6 bases and J shed 7 bases, with 16 bases lying between them. CDR3 size: 15 residues. CDR1 is MNHEY, CDR2 SVGEGT, per germline.

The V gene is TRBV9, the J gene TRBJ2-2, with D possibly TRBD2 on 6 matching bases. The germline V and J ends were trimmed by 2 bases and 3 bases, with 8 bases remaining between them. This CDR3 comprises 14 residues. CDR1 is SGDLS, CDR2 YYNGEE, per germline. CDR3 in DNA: TGTGCCAGCAGCGTCTCGGGGGACACCGGGGAGCTGTTTTTT. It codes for CASSVSGDTGELFF.

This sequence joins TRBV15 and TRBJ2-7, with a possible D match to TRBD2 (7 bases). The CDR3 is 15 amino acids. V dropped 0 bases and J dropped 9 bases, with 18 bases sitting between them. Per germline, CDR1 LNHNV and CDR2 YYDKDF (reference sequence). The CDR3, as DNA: TGTGCCACCAGCAGAGATCAGGGGACTACTAGTCGGCAGTACTTC. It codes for CATSRDQGTTSRQYF.

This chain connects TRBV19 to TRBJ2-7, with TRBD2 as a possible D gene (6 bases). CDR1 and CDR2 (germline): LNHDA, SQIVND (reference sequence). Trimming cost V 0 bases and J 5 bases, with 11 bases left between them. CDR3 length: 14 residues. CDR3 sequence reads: CASSIDPGVDEQYF. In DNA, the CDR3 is TGTGCCAGTAGTATAGATCCGGGGGTAGACGAGCAGTACTTC.

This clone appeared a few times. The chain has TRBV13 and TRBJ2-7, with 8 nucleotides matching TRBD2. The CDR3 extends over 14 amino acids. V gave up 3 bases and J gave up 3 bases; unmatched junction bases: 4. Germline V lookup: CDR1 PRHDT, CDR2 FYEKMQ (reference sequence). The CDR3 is CASSFRTSFYEQYF. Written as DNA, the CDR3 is TGTGCCAGCAGCTTCCGGACTAGCTTCTACGAGCAGTACTTC.

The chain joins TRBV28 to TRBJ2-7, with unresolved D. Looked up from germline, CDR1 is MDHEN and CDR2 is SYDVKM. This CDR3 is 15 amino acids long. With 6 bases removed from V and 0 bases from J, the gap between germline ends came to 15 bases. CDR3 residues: CASRANPQSSYEQYF. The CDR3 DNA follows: TGTGCCAGCAGGGCCAATCCGCAGTCCTCCTACGAGCAGTACTTC.

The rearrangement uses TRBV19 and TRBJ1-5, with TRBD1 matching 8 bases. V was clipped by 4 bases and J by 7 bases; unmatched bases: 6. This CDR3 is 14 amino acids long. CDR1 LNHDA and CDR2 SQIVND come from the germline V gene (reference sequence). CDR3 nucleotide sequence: TGTGCCAGTAGTACAACAGGGGGGGGCCAGCCCCAGCATTTT. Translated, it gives CASSTTGGGQPQHF.

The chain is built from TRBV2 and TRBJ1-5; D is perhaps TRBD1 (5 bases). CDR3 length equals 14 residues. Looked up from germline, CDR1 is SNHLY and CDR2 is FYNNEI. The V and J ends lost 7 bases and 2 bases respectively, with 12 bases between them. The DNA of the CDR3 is TGTGCCAGCAAGGCGCAGGGTCGCAATCAGCCCCAGCATTTT. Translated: CASKAQGRNQPQHF.

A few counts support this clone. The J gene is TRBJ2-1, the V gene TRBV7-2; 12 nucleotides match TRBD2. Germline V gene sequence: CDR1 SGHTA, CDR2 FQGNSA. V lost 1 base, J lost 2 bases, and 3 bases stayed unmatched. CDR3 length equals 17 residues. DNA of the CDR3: TGTGCCAGCAGCTTAGAACTAGCGGGGGGCCCCTACAATGAGCAGTTCTTC. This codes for CASSLELAGGPYNEQFF.

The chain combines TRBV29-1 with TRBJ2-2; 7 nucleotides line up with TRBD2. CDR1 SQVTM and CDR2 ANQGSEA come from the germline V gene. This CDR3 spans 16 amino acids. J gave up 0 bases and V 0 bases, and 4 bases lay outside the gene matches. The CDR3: CSVEDLSGANTGELFF. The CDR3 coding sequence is TGCAGCGTTGAAGATCTAAGCGGGGCGAACACCGGGGAGCTGTTTTTT.

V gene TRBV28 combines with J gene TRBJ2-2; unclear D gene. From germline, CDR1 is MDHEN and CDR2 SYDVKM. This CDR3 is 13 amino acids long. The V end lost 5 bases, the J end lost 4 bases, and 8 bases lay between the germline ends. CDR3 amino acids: CASSPAPTGELFF. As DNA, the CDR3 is TGTGCCAGCAGTCCTGCGCCCACCGGGGAGCTGTTTTTT.

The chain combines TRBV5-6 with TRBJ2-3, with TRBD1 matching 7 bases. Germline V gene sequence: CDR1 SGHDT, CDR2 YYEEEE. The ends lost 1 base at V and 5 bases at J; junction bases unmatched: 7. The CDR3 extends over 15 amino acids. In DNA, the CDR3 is TGTGCCAGCAGCTTGATATACAGGGGTGTAGATACGCAGTATTTT. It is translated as CASSLIYRGVDTQYF.

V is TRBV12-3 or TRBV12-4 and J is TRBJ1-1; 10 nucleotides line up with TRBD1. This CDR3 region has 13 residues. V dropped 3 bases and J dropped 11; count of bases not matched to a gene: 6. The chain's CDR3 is CASSFGGTGVAFF. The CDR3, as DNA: TGTGCCAGCAGTTTTGGTGGGACAGGGGTCGCTTTCTTT.

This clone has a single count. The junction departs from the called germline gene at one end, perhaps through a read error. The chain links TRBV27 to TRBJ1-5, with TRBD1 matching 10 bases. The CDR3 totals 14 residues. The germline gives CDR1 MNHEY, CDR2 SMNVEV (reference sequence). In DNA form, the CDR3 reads TGTGCCAGCAGTCAGACAGGGGGCAACCAGCCCCAGCATTTT. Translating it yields CASSQTGGNQPQHF.

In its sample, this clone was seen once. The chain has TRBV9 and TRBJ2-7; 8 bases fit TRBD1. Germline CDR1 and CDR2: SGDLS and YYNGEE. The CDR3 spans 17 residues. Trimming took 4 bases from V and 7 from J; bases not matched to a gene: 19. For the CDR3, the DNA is TGTGCCAGCAGCCCCCGTGAACAGGGGGTGGCAAACGGGGAGCAGTACTTC. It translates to CASSPREQGVANGEQYF.

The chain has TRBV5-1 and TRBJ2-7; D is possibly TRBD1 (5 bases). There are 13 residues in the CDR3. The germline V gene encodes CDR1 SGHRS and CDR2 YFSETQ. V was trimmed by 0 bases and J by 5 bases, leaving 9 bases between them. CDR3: CASSLVQGNEQYF. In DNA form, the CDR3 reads TGCGCCAGCAGCTTGGTGCAGGGTAACGAGCAGTACTTC.

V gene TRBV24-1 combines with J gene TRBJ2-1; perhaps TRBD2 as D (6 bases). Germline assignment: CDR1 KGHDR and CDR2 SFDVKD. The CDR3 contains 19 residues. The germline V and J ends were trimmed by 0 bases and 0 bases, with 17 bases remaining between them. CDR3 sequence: CATSDLQEGEAVSYNEQFF. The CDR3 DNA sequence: TGTGCCACCAGTGATTTGCAGGAAGGGGAGGCTGTCTCCTACAATGAGCAGTTCTTC.

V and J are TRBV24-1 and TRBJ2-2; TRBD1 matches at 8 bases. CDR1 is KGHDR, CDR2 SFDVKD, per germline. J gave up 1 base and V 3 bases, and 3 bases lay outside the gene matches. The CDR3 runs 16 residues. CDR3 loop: CATSDPGGGNTGELFF. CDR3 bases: TGTGCCACCAGTGATCCAGGGGGCGGGAACACCGGGGAGCTGTTTTTT.

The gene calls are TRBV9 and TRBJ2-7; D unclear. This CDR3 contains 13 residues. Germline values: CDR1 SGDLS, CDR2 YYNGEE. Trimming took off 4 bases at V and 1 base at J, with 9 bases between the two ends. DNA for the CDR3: TGTGCCAGCAGCCCCGAGGATTCCTACGAGCAGTACTTC. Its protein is CASSPEDSYEQYF.

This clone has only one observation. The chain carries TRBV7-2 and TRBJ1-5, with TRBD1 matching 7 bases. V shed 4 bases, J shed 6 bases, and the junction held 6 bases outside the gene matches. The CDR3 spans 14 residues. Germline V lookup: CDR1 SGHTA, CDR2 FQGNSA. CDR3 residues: CASSYAGGPQPQHF. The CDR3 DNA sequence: TGTGCCAGCAGCTACGCAGGGGGTCCTCAGCCCCAGCATTTT.

This chain's CDR3 is CASTPGNLGEQYF. CDR3 bases: TGTGCCAGCACGCCAGGGAATTTGGGCGAGCAGTACTTC. The V call is TRBV6-5, the J call TRBJ2-7; D is possibly TRBD1 (5 bases). CDR1 MNHEY and CDR2 SVGAGI come from the germline V gene. V was shortened by 7 bases and J by 6 bases, with 16 bases between the two germline ends. The length of the CDR3 is 13 residues.

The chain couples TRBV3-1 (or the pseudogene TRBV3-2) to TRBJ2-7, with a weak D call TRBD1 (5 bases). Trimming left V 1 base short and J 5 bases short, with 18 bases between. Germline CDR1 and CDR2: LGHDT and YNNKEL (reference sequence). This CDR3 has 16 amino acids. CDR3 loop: CASSQGAPVGLDEQYF. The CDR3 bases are TGTGCCAGCAGCCAAGGGGCCCCGGTGGGGCTGGACGAGCAGTACTTC.

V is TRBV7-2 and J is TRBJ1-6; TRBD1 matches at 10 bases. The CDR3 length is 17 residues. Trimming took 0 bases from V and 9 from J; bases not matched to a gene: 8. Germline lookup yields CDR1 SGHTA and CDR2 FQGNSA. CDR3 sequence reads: CASSLAPRDRGGSPLHF. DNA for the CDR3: TGTGCCAGCAGCTTAGCGCCCCGGGACAGGGGTGGTTCACCCCTCCACTTT.

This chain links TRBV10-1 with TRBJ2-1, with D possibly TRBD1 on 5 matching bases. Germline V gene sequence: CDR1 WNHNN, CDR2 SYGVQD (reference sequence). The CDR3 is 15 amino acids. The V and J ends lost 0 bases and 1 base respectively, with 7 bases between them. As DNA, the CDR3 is TGCGCCAGCAGTGAGTCGGCAGGGTCCTACAATGAGCAGTTCTTC. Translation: CASSESAGSYNEQFF.